This T cell receptor beta chain was captured in a study of PD-L1 blockade in urothelial cancer. About the research overall: Male sex and bladder-origin urothelial cancer were recorded for twenty-five of 29 patients. At 3 weeks (second dose) and 6 weeks after starting treatment, blood was analyzed.

Germline CDR1 reads SGHRS; CDR2 reads YFSETQ. V was shortened by 0 bases and J by 7 bases, with 8 bases between the two germline ends. This CDR3 spans 13 amino acids. Time point defined: peripheral blood 6 weeks after treatment start. Locally advanced or metastatic urothelial carcinoma affected all patients. There were between 1 and 8 samples from each patient, taken pretreatment and on-treatment. Profiling relied on immunoSEQ multiplex PCR, and the TCRdb table lists in-frame clones only, not all of them. This sample has around 38,000 clones, with 75% to 90% found just once. This clonotype was sampled from a man aged 60-69 years with urothelial cancer. The chain employs TRBV5-1 and TRBJ1-5; the D gene is possibly TRBD1 (5 bases). The specimen comprised PBMCs, sampled around atezolizumab (anti-PD-L1) treatment. CDR3 loop: CASSLEGVQPQHF. The CDR3 DNA reads as TGCGCCAGCAGCTTGGAAGGGGTCCAGCCCCAGCATTTT.